A selection of T cell receptor beta chains follows, all from one sample in a study of T cell clones after liver transplantation. The assay was immunoSEQ multiplex PCR, and TCRdb's table has in-frame clones only and misses some. The data contain some 75,000 clones, about 80% of them singletons. The sequencing used CD4+ T cells from blood, collected before liver transplant. The receptors were gathered from a human donor who received a liver transplant. CDR3s include the opening cysteine and the closing phenylalanine or tryptophan. D genes are given only for firm matches. Only some rows state a clone size, as once, few, many or a class for expanded clones.

V,J,size,D,CDR3,DNA
TRBV18,TRBJ1-1,few,.,CASSWGGTEAFF,TGTGCCAGCTCGTGGGGCGGGACTGAAGCTTTCTTT
TRBV18,TRBJ2-4,.,.,CASSPPGPQAKNIQYF,TGTGCCAGCTCACCCCCGGGACCCCAAGCCAAAAACATTCAGTACTTC
TRBV9,TRBJ1-3,.,.,CASSVDQGRTIYF,TGTGCCAGCAGCGTAGACCAGGGGAGGACCATATATTTT
TRBV6-1,TRBJ1-3,.,.,CASFVGPGNTIYF,TGTGCCAGCTTCGTCGGACCTGGAAACACCATATATTTT
TRBV11-2,TRBJ1-2,.,.,CASSPQAGLLRGGGYTF,TGTGCCAGCAGCCCCCAAGCGGGGCTACTCCGCGGGGGTGGCTACACCTTC
TRBV6-5,TRBJ2-7,.,TRBD1,CASRITGGYEQYF,TGTGCCAGCAGGATAACAGGGGGGTACGAGCAGTACTTC
TRBV14,TRBJ2-7,many,.,CASSQPGLGRAYEQYF,TGTGCCAGCAGCCAACCCGGACTCGGCAGGGCCTACGAGCAGTACTTC
TRBV28,TRBJ2-3,.,TRBD2,CASSFRREAGADTQYF,TGTGCCAGCAGTTTTAGGCGGGAGGCCGGCGCAGATACGCAGTATTTT
TRBV7-3,TRBJ1-1,.,.,CASSLSQNTEAFF,TGTGCCAGCAGCCTCAGCCAGAACACTGAAGCTTTCTTT
TRBV19,TRBJ2-5,.,.,CASSINQETQYF,TGTGCCAGTAGTATAAACCAAGAGACCCAGTACTTC
TRBV5-1,TRBJ2-7,.,.,CASSQGGGFSYEQYF,TGCGCCAGCAGCCAAGGAGGGGGGTTCTCCTACGAGCAGTACTTC
TRBV28,TRBJ1-5,once,TRBD1,CASSPYGTATNQPQHF,TGTGCCAGCAGTCCTTATGGGACAGCAACTAATCAGCCCCAGCATTTT
TRBV5-1,TRBJ2-3,.,.,CASSFESFTDTQYF,TGCGCCAGCAGCTTTGAGTCCTTCACAGATACGCAGTATTTT
TRBV28,TRBJ1-2,.,.,CASSLSGATGYTF,TGTGCCAGCAGTTTGTCGGGGGCCACTGGCTACACCTTC
TRBV28,TRBJ2-7,.,.,CASRSGGSTGRYGDEQYF,TGTGCCAGCAGATCTGGGGGCTCGACGGGACGTTATGGGGACGAGCAGTACTTC
TRBV7-2,TRBJ1-1,few,.,CASSLIREAFF,TGTGCCAGCAGCTTAATCCGGGAAGCTTTCTTT